Each of the 13 T cell receptor beta chains below was sequenced from the same sample in a study of tissue T cells after allogeneic stem cell transplantation. Noted time point: mouse harvest day 7 after allogeneic transplant. Each mouse received 10^7 T-cell-depleted marrow cells plus 10^6 splenic CD5+ T cells by tail vein. The data were produced by immunoSEQ multiplex PCR, yet TCRdb's version contains in-frame clones alone and is incomplete. This table holds several thousand clones, approximately 47% found once. Sequenced sample: gut tissue. The receptor source for this set is a female BALB/c mouse given C57BL/6 T cells with graft-versus-host disease after an allogeneic hematopoietic cell transplant.

This clone was seen a single time. All gene names here are mouse names. The CDR3 extends 1 residue past the end of the read, so its final part is completed from the germline J gene. This chain joins TRBV13-1 and TRBJ1-1; D perhaps matches TRBD1 (6 bases). V was trimmed by 5 bases and J by 2 bases, leaving 7 bases between them. CDR3 length: 12 residues. Germline V gene data show CDR1 as NSHNY and CDR2 as SYGAGN. Partial CDR3 DNA: TGTGCCAGCAGACAGGGTAACACAGAAGTCTTC. This encodes CASRQGNTEVF. The whole CDR3 protein is CASRQGNTEVFF.

Turning to this clone: The gene symbols are mouse symbols. The part of the CDR3 DNA that was read is TGTGCCAGCTCTCTAACTGGGGGTAACCAAGACACCCAGTAC. Its protein is CASSLTGGNQDTQY. The whole CDR3 sequence is CASSLTGGNQDTQYF. The rearrangement links TRBV12-1 to TRBJ2-5; TRBD2 matches 8 bases. The read comes to an end 1 residue before the CDR3 does, leaving the germline J gene to fill in the end. Germline V gene data show CDR1 as SGHSN and CDR2 as HYEKVE. V shed 1 base and J 0 bases; nucleotides not matched to a gene: 2. The CDR3 is 15 amino acids.

Of note for this clone: Here the gene names and germline are mouse. The CDR3 goes on 1 residue after the read ends, and that part is filled in from the germline J gene. The chain has TRBV5 and TRBJ2-2; 8 nucleotides align to TRBD1. V lost 3 bases and J lost 13; bases outside the gene matches: 16. Germline V gene sequence: CDR1 LGHNA, CDR2 YNLKQL (reference sequence). The CDR3 has 16 amino acids. The part of the CDR3 DNA that was read is TGTGCCAGCAGCCACCTTCCGGGACAGGATGGAAATACGCTCTAC. It yields the protein CASSHLPGQDGNTLY. The whole CDR3 protein is CASSHLPGQDGNTLYF.

As concerns this clone: Gene names denote mouse genes. The read finishes 1 residue shy of the CDR3 end, and the germline J gene is used to complete it. The chain uses TRBV13-3 and TRBJ2-5; 8 positions agree with TRBD1. The V gene's germline CDR1 is NNHDY and CDR2 SYVADS. This CDR3 has 12 amino acids. Losses at the gene ends were 5 bases for V and 6 bases for J; bases not matched to a gene: 2. The CDR3 sequence: CASSRGRDTQYF. The part of the CDR3 DNA that was read is TGTGCCAGCAGCAGGGGGCGGGACACCCAGTAC.

This clone is medium-sized in the sample. Mouse germline and gene names are used. The read ends 1 residue early relative to the CDR3; the germline J gene fills the gap. The rearrangement uses TRBV2 and TRBJ1-4; 7 bases line up with TRBD1. J gave up 7 bases and V 3 bases, and 5 bases lay outside the gene matches. CDR3 size: 14 residues. In germline, CDR1 is LGHNA, CDR2 YSYQKL. Here the CDR3 reads CASSQYRGRERLFF. The sequenced part of the CDR3 DNA is TGTGCCAGCAGCCAGTACAGGGGACGCGAAAGATTATTT.

Remarks on this clone: The genes and germline here are from mouse. The CDR3 end falls 1 residue outside the read, so it is completed with the germline J gene. The chain combines TRBV26 with TRBJ2-7, with 10 bases that match TRBD2. This CDR3 spans 16 amino acids. J lost 0 bases, V lost 2 bases, and 4 bases had no gene match. Germline-derived CDR1 and CDR2 are KGHPV and FQNQEV (reference sequence). The covered CDR3 bases are TGTGCCAGCAGTCTGAAACTGGGGGGGAGCTCCTATGAACAGTAC. Protein product: CASSLKLGGSSYEQY. The full CDR3 is CASSLKLGGSSYEQYF. Looking up the rest from reference TRBV26 and TRBJ2-7 gives the full variable domain: NSKVIQTPRYLVKGQGQKAKMRCIPEKGHPVVFWYQQNKNNEFKFLINFQNQEVLQQIDMTEKRFSAECPSNSPCSLEIQSSEAGDSALYLCASSLKLGGSSYEQYFGPGTRLTVL.

Worth noting for this clone: Gene names denote mouse genes. The CDR3 is cut off 1 residue early in the read; its end comes from the germline J gene. J is TRBJ1-1 and V is TRBV15; D remains unclear. The V and J ends lost 3 bases and 5 bases respectively, with 7 bases between them. Germline-derived CDR1 and CDR2 are SGHND and FRSKSL. The CDR3 is 12 amino acids. Partial CDR3 DNA: TGTGCCAGCAGTTTTAAGCAGACAGAAGTCTTC. Translated: CASSFKQTEVF. The CDR3 as a whole reads CASSFKQTEVFF. Filled out from reference TRBV15 and TRBJ1-1, the complete variable domain reads DAGVTQTPRHEVAEKGQTIILKCEPVSGHNDLFWYRQTKIQGLELLSYFRSKSLMEDGGAFKDRFKAEMLNSSFSTLKIQPTEPKDSAVYLCASSFKQTEVFFGKGTRLTVV.

This clone is judged medium-sized. These gene names are mouse names. From the germline J gene comes the end of the CDR3, since the read stops 1 residue before it. The rearrangement joins TRBV26 to TRBJ2-2; TRBD2 matches at 7 bases. The germline V gene has CDR1 KGHPV and CDR2 FQNQEV (reference sequence). The CDR3 sequence is 14 residues long. Trimming cost V 5 bases and J 0 bases; bases outside gene matches: 0. CDR3 bases read: TGTGCCAGCAGTGGGGGGGCAAACACCGGGCAGCTCTAC. As protein: CASSGGANTGQLY. The entire CDR3 sequence reads CASSGGANTGQLYF.

Notes on this clone: Mouse gene names and germline throughout. The CDR3 DNA, read in part, is TGTGCCAGCAGCCGGGACTGGGGGGGGGAACAGTAC. Translation: CASSRDWGGEQY. The CDR3, in full, reads CASSRDWGGEQYF. The V call is TRBV5, the J call TRBJ2-7; 13 positions agree with TRBD2. The sequence runs out 1 residue before the end of the CDR3; the remainder is reconstructed from the germline J gene. The germline V gene has CDR1 LGHNA and CDR2 YNLKQL (reference sequence). V was clipped by 4 bases and J by 7 bases; unmatched bases: 1. This CDR3 is built from 13 residues.

This clone was observed a few times. Gene names and germline match the mouse. The CDR3 end is not reached by the read, which stops 1 residue before it; the germline J gene fills it in. The rearrangement joins TRBV5 to TRBJ2-5; a possible D gene is TRBD1 (5 bases). CDR3 length equals 15 residues. The V end was cut by 1 base, the J end by 0 bases, with 8 bases between. The germline gives CDR1 LGHNA, CDR2 YNLKQL (reference sequence). The sequenced part of the CDR3 DNA is TGTGCCAGCAGCCAAGGGACAACTAACCAAGACACCCAGTAC. The encoded protein is CASSQGTTNQDTQY. The entire CDR3 protein reads CASSQGTTNQDTQYF.

In the case of this clone: Gene names are the mouse ones. CDR3 DNA (partial): TGTGCCAGCAGCTTTCCCGGGACTGGGGTCCAAGACACCCAGTAC. Translated: CASSFPGTGVQDTQY. In full, the CDR3 is CASSFPGTGVQDTQYF. The chain is built from TRBV4 and TRBJ2-5; 10 positions match TRBD2. The read falls 1 residue short of the CDR3 end, and the missing part is taken from the germline J gene. This CDR3 has 16 residues. Germline V lookup: CDR1 LGHDT, CDR2 YNNKQL (reference sequence). V dropped 4 bases and J dropped 2; count of bases not matched to a gene: 6.

By share of the sample, this clone is medium-sized (0.01 to 0.1%). All gene names here are mouse names. The read halts 1 residue ahead of the CDR3 end, with the missing end drawn from the germline J gene. The chain carries TRBV26 and TRBJ2-7, with 9 positions matching TRBD2. After removal of 8 bases from V and 0 bases from J, the junction contained 2 bases not matched to a gene. CDR3 length: 13 residues. Germline V gene sequence: CDR1 KGHPV, CDR2 FQNQEV (reference sequence). The CDR3 DNA, read in part, is TGTGCCAGCGTGGGGGGGCTCTCCTATGAACAGTAC. Translated: CASVGGLSYEQY. The entire CDR3 reads CASVGGLSYEQYF.

This clone is categorized as medium-sized. Mouse gene names and germline throughout. The read ends 1 residue before the CDR3 terminus; that terminus is restored from the germline J gene. The chain carries TRBV1 and TRBJ2-4; 8 nucleotides align to TRBD1. The junction had 3 bases not matched to a gene; V was cut back by 3 bases and J by 1 base. The CDR3 spans 15 residues. The germline V gene encodes CDR1 NSQYPW and CDR2 LRSPGD (reference sequence). The covered CDR3 bases are TGCACCTGCAGTGCTGGACAGGGTGGTCAAAACACCTTGTAC. This codes for CTCSAGQGGQNTLY. The entire CDR3 protein reads CTCSAGQGGQNTLYF.